A selection of T cell receptor beta chains follows, all from one sample in a study of blood T cell repertoires in COVID-19. Libraries were prepared by immunoSEQ multiplex PCR; TCRdb keeps only in-frame clonotypes and omits some of them. This sample yields about 36,000 clones, of which over 65% are seen a single time; 2% belongs to the top ten. The specimen sequenced was peripheral blood. These receptors were obtained from a man aged 55 to 69 with active COVID-19. Both conserved end residues are trimmed from each CDR3. The order of the fields is V gene, CDR3 protein.

TRBV5-1,ASRFSQGSTEAF
TRBV18,ASTRQPPYEQY
TRBV7-8,ASSLDGTGDYGYT
TRBV9,ASSIGFKGTSDNEQF
TRBV7-3,ASSLGQGEKLF
TRBV27,ASRTGLAGYEQY
TRBV7-3,ASSPLLESETQY
TRBV3-1/TRBV3-2,ASSPHRGASSGNTIY
TRBV5-4,ASVDGGTGELF
TRBV9,ASSLRTGATEAF
TRBV29-1,SVEASPPSEAF
TRBV12-5,ASGSGLAGAADTQY
TRBV7-9,ASSLSRQQETQY
TRBV19,ASSIVPGNYYGYT
TRBV5-1,ASSLVLDTGELF
TRBV7-2,ASSPQGAATGELF
TRBV27,ASKSTRVSGAF
TRBV3-1/TRBV3-2,ASSQLDSVAGVSYEQY
TRBV2,ASSDGRTRGTGELF
TRBV5-1,ASTVTGSYGYT
TRBV13,ASSSSQGPFSGANVLT
TRBV3-1/TRBV3-2,ASSLGGVSTEAF
TRBV28,ASSPRDRGHEQF
TRBV9,ASSVVPDLAGVLSSYNEQF
TRBV5-4,ASSSGLAGGGEQF
TRBV21-1,ASSKVIGLEANYGYT
TRBV27,ASSPTDWGTDTQY
TRBV6-5,ASSETGSRYEQY
TRBV6-1,ASSDSWGAYEQY
TRBV5-1,ASSLVPGNYGYT
TRBV7-9,ASSLGLAGNEQF
TRBV4-1,ASSQDSFYGYT
TRBV27,ASSLYGSSYEQY
TRBV12-3/TRBV12-4,ASSSRVGEQF
TRBV29-1,SVVSEEVYEQY
TRBV5-1,ASILSGGGPGTGELF
TRBV7-9,ASSGDRGLGKNIQY
TRBV30,AWFPGEVSGNTIY
TRBV14,ASSQARTGDAGELF
TRBV9,ASSVGPDTEAF